The TCR beta chain described here comes from a study of sequential checkpoint blockade in melanoma. Whole-study context: After nivolumab or ipilimumab alone, about two dozen patients had week-13 rebiopsies.

This clone was found a few times. The antigen is undetermined. Treatment reported: randomized to nivolumab then ipilimumab (arm A) or the reverse (arm B). Overall study findings and caveats: In arm A, pretreatment tumor clonality was associated with response.

TCRdb's table, derived via immunoSEQ multiplex PCR, lists solely in-frame clones and lacks some. The sample yields tens of thousands of clones, roughly a third seen once. Source: tumor tissue (inferred from file names), taken from a patient given nivolumab and ipilimumab in sequence. The TCR was taken from a human donor with melanoma.

Here the CDR3 reads CASSGKRGGVDNEQFF. CDR3 sequence (DNA): TGTGCCAGCAGCGGTAAGCGGGGGGGCGTAGATAATGAGCAGTTCTTC. The V and J genes are TRBV9 and TRBJ2-1, with 10 bases fitting TRBD2. The germline CDR1 and CDR2 sequences are SGDLS and YYNGEE. The V and J ends lost 3 bases and 7 bases, in that order; junction bases with no gene match: 10. This CDR3 comprises 16 residues.